This TCR beta chain came from a study of vaccination and CD4 T cells after COVID-19. Study in general: According to the study, participants were given two doses of BNT162b2 or mRNA-1273 vaccine. Cellular stimulation was performed using overlapping spike peptides derived from SARS-CoV-2, HCoV-NL63, HCoV-OC43 and HCoV-229E.

The Oncomine TCR Beta short-read assay sequenced DNA from cultured CD4+ T cells. TCRdb analysed the PCR reads with MiXCR anew, one entry per CDR3 protein. The sample holds approximately 20,000 distinct CDR3 sequences, under 80% seen once. Trimming pared 2 bases from V and 14 bases from J, leaving 14 bases between. Looked up from germline, CDR1 is MDHEN and CDR2 is SYDVKM. The CDR3 has 12 amino acids. Specified treatment: approximately 9-day PBMC culture with coronavirus spike peptide pools or control peptides (ViraFEST assay). Expansion of antigen-specific T cells with peptide pools by ViraFEST preceded sequencing of TCRs. The PCR-positive dates, March through December 2020, came before the US Alpha, Beta and Delta variants. A note on this clonotype: The antigen remains unidentified.

The receptor comes from a human donor who had recovered from COVID-19. Sequences were obtained from CD4+ T cells from blood, cultured in vitro. This rearrangement joins TRBV28 to TRBJ2-3; D is unresolved. CDR3 DNA: TGTGCCAGCAGTTTACTGTCTAAACCGGGGTATTTT. Translation: CASSLLSKPGYF.